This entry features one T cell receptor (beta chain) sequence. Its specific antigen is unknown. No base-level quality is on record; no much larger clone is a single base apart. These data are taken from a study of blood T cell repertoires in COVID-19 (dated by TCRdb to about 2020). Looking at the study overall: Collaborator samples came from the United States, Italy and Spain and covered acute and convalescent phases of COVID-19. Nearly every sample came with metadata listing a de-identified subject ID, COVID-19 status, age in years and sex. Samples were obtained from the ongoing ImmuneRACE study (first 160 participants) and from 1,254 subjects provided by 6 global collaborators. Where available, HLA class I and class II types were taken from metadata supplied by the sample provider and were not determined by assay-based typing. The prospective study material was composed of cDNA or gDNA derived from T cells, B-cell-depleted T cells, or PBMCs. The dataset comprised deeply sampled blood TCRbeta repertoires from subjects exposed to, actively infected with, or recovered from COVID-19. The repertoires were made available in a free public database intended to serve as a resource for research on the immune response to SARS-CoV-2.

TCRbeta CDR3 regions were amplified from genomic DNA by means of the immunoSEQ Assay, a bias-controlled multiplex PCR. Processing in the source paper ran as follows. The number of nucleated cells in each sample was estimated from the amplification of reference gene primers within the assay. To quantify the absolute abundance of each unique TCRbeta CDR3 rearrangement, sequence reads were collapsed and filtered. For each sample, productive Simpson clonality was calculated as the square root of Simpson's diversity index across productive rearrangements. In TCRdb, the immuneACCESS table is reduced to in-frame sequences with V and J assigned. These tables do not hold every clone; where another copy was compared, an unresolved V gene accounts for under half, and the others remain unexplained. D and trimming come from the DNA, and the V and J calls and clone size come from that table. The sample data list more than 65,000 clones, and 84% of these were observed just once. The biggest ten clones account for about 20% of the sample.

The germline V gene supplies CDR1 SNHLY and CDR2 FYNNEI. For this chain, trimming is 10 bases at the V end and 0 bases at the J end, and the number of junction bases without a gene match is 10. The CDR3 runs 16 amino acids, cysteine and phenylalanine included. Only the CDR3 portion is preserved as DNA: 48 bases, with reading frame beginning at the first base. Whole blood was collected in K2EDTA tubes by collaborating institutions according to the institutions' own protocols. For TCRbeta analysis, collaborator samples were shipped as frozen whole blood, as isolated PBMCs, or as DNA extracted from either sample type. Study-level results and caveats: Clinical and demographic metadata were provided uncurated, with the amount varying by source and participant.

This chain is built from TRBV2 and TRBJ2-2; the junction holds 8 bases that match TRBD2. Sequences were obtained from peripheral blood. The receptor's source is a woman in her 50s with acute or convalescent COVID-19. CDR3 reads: CATHIGREANTGELFF. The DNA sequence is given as TGTGCCACCCATATCGGGCGGGAGGCGAACACCGGGGAGCTGTTTTTT. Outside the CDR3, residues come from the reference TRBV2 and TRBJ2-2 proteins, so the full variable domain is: EPEVTQTPSHQVTQMGQEVILRCVPISNHLYFYWYRQILGQKVEFLVSFYNNEISEKSEIFDDQFSVERPDGSNFTLKIRSTKLEDSAMYFCATHIGREANTGELFFGEGSRLTVL.